The 30 T cell receptor beta chains listed next were all sequenced from one sample in a study of cytomegalovirus exposure and HLA in healthy donors (dated by TCRdb to about 2017). Libraries were constructed by the immunoSEQ multiplex PCR assay. The multiplex PCR relied on a mix of 60 forward primers for TCR Vbeta segments and 13 reverse primers for TCR Jbeta segments. Imported from immuneACCESS, the table was reduced by TCRdb to in-frame sequences with V and J called. These copies leave out some clones; in studies compared against another copy, an unresolved V gene accounts for under half, and the cause of the remainder is not known. Within this sample are roughly 290,000 clones, with approximately 90% of them counted one time only. Clones ranked in the top ten supply around 2.1% of the sample. Sequenced: PBMCs. The source of these receptors is a woman aged 18-35 years in good health and CMV-seronegative.

The V gene is TRBV19, the J gene TRBJ1-1, with 8 bases identical to TRBD1. J was trimmed by 4 bases and V by 5 bases; bases with no gene match: 18. This CDR3 has 18 residues. The germline V gene encodes CDR1 LNHDA and CDR2 SQIVND (reference sequence). The CDR3 nucleotides read TGTGCCAGTAGTGGTCGCCCGATCACCACAGGGGGGGGCACTGAAGCTTTCTTT. Amino acids: CASSGRPITTGGGTEAFF.

This clone has only one observation. The chain couples TRBV5-1 to TRBJ2-3; 9 bases line up with TRBD1. Germline V gene sequence: CDR1 SGHRS, CDR2 YFSETQ. The junction had 6 bases not matched to a gene; V was cut back by 6 bases and J by 4 bases. CDR3 size: 14 residues. In DNA form, the CDR3 reads TGCGCCAGCACCCCCGGGACAGGGCCAGATACGCAGTATTTT. Encoded protein: CASTPGTGPDTQYF. The entire variable domain, with the rest obtained from reference TRBV5-1 and TRBJ2-3, is as follows: KAGVTQTPRYLIKTRGQQVTLSCSPISGHRSVSWYQQTPGQGLQFLFEYFSETQRNKGNFPGRFSGRQFSNSRSEMNVSTLELGDSALYLCASTPGTGPDTQYFGPGTRLTVL.

The chain couples TRBV5-4 to TRBJ2-1; 12 nucleotides align to TRBD2. CDR3 size: 17 residues. Germline loops: CDR1 SGHNT, CDR2 YYREEE (reference sequence). Unmatched junction bases numbered 5, after V lost 2 bases and J lost 2 bases. The CDR3 sequence is CASSFLLAGGTYNEQFF. DNA of the CDR3: TGTGCCAGCAGCTTTTTACTAGCGGGGGGAACCTACAATGAGCAGTTCTTC.

This clone came up a few times. J is TRBJ2-5 and V is TRBV9; 8 bases agree with TRBD1. The trim removed 3 bases at V and 2 bases at J, leaving 9 bases unmatched. Germline V gives CDR1 SGDLS, CDR2 YYNGEE. This CDR3 contains 16 residues. The CDR3 here is CASSERGQAGQETQYF. The CDR3 bases are TGTGCCAGCAGCGAGAGGGGACAGGCCGGGCAAGAGACCCAGTACTTC.

The rearrangement links TRBV19 to TRBJ1-5, with D possibly matching TRBD1 (5 bases). The CDR3 has 14 amino acids. The germline V and J ends were trimmed by 1 base and 6 bases, with 10 bases remaining between them. CDR1 is LNHDA, CDR2 SQIVND, per germline (reference sequence). CDR3 coding DNA: TGTGCCAGTAGTATAGTAAGCGACAGTCAGCCCCAGCATTTT. Amino acid sequence: CASSIVSDSQPQHF.

In DNA, the CDR3 is TGTGCCAGCAGTTTCGTGGGGGAGGTTGGTTCACCCCTCCACTTT. It yields the protein CASSFVGEVGSPLHF. This chain uses TRBV27 with TRBJ1-6; D may be TRBD1 (5 bases). The CDR3 spans 15 residues. Germline assignment: CDR1 MNHEY and CDR2 SMNVEV (reference sequence). Deletions cut 3 bases from V and 9 bases from J, with 15 bases between.

The chain couples TRBV15 to TRBJ1-4, with 10 positions matching TRBD1. CDR1 LNHNV and CDR2 YYDKDF come from the germline V gene (reference sequence). Trimming cost V 8 bases and J 4 bases; bases outside gene matches: 4. This CDR3 comprises 14 residues. The CDR3 here is CATGTGEHNEKLFF. The DNA of the CDR3 is TGTGCCACCGGGACAGGGGAACATAATGAAAAACTGTTTTTT.

The chain is built from TRBV2 and TRBJ2-3; a weak D match, TRBD2 (6 bases). V shed 5 bases and J shed 8 bases, with 14 bases lying between them. Germline V gene data show CDR1 as SNHLY and CDR2 as FYNNEI. This CDR3 comprises 13 residues. CDR3: CASSPPLAATQYF. The CDR3, as DNA: TGTGCCAGCAGTCCACCCTTAGCGGCTACGCAGTATTTT.

The V call is TRBV5-1, the J call TRBJ1-3; 8 positions match TRBD1. The V and J ends lost 2 bases and 0 bases, in that order; junction bases with no gene match: 7. The germline V gene encodes CDR1 SGHRS and CDR2 YFSETQ. The CDR3 totals 17 residues. CDR3 in DNA: TGCGCCAGCAGCTTACTGACAGGGGTACTCTCTGGAAACACCATATATTTT. Translation gives CASSLLTGVLSGNTIYF.

The chain links TRBV27 to TRBJ2-1; 7 nucleotides align to TRBD1. Germline CDR1 reads MNHEY; CDR2 reads SMNVEV (reference sequence). Trimming took 4 bases from V and 7 from J; bases not matched to a gene: 10. CDR3 length: 15 amino acids. The CDR3 protein is CASSSARQGMNEQFF. The CDR3 region has the DNA TGTGCCAGCAGTTCGGCACGACAGGGTATGAATGAGCAGTTCTTC.

V usage is TRBV12-5 and J usage is TRBJ1-6; D may be TRBD1 (6 bases). Germline CDR1 and CDR2: LGHNT and FRNRAP. CDR3 length equals 16 residues. V was cut by 0 bases and J by 7 bases, with 13 bases left in between. The CDR3 sequence is CASGLVDQGINSPLHF. The CDR3 DNA sequence: TGTGCTAGTGGTTTGGTAGATCAGGGGATCAATTCACCCCTCCACTTT.

The genes are TRBV29-1 and TRBJ1-1; a weak D match, TRBD1 (6 bases). The V gene's germline CDR1 is SQVTM and CDR2 ANQGSEA. The CDR3 loop spans 13 amino acids. The V end lost 7 bases, the J end lost 3 bases, and 15 bases lay between the germline ends. The DNA of the CDR3 is TGCAGCGGTTTGGACAGCCTCTACACTGAAGCTTTCTTT. Protein: CSGLDSLYTEAFF.

V usage is TRBV25-1 and J usage is TRBJ1-2; D is undetermined. CDR3 length: 13 residues. V lost 1 base and J lost 0, with 3 bases in between. Per germline, CDR1 MGHDK and CDR2 SYGVNS. The CDR3 sequence is CASSESANYGYTF. The CDR3, as DNA: TGTGCCAGCAGTGAATCGGCTAACTATGGCTACACCTTC.

This chain connects TRBV10-3 to TRBJ2-1; unclear D gene. Germline-derived CDR1 and CDR2 are ENHRY and SYGVKD. V was clipped by 11 bases and J by 4 bases, with 18 bases between them. This CDR3 is 14 amino acids long. CDR3 protein: CASMGTDGYNEQFF. The CDR3 DNA follows: TGTGCCTCAATGGGCACTGACGGATACAATGAGCAGTTCTTC.

A word on this clone: No conserved phenylalanine or tryptophan ends this CDR3, so it is likely a read error. The gene calls are TRBV7-3 and TRBJ1-2; TRBD1 aligns across 9 bases. The V and J ends lost 3 bases and 0 bases, in that order; junction bases with no gene match: 2. This CDR3 has 15 amino acids. Germline CDR1 reads SGHTA; CDR2 reads FQGTGA. In nucleotides, the CDR3 is TGTGCCAGCAGCTTGGGACAGGGTCCTAACTATGGCTACACCTCC. This translates into CASSLGQGPNYGYTS.

A word on this clone: The sample carries other DNA sequences with the same CDR3. The rearrangement joins TRBV2 to TRBJ2-1; D is perhaps TRBD1 (6 bases). In germline, CDR1 is SNHLY, CDR2 FYNNEI. V gave up 6 bases and J gave up 1 base, with 7 bases separating them. The CDR3 consists of 13 residues. As DNA, the CDR3 is TGTGCCAGCAGGGACAGTTCCTACAATGAGCAGTTCTTC. Encoded protein: CASRDSSYNEQFF. Drawing the rest from reference TRBV2 and TRBJ2-1, the complete variable domain is EPEVTQTPSHQVTQMGQEVILRCVPISNHLYFYWYRQILGQKVEFLVSFYNNEISEKSEIFDDQFSVERPDGSNFTLKIRSTKLEDSAMYFCASRDSSYNEQFFGPGTRLTVL.

This chain connects TRBV11-2 to TRBJ2-7; a possible D gene is TRBD1 (6 bases). Germline V lookup: CDR1 SGHAT, CDR2 FQNNGV. The CDR3 is 14 residues long. The V end was cut by 0 bases, the J end by 2 bases, with 8 bases between. The CDR3 DNA is TGTGCCAGCAGCTTAGACAGGGGACCCTACGAGCAGTACTTC. Its protein product is CASSLDRGPYEQYF.

This clone showed up just a few times. V gene TRBV29-1 combines with J gene TRBJ2-3; D unclear. CDR3 length: 15 residues. Trimming removed 0 bases at V and 4 bases at J, with 14 bases between. The germline CDR1 and CDR2 sequences are SQVTM and ANQGSEA. Here the CDR3 DNA reads TGCAGCGTTGAAGATCTTCACCGAGAAGCAGATACGCAGTATTTT. Its protein product is CSVEDLHREADTQYF.

The rearrangement joins TRBV5-1 to TRBJ1-4, with TRBD1 matching 7 bases. Germline loops: CDR1 SGHRS, CDR2 YFSETQ. The CDR3 contains 17 residues. After removal of 3 bases from V and 0 bases from J, the junction contained 8 bases not matched to a gene. CDR3 in DNA: TGCGCCAGCAGCTCGGGACAGCTCATGGCAACTAATGAAAAACTGTTTTTT. It encodes CASSSGQLMATNEKLFF.

The CDR3 spells CASSSGEGGTGELFF. Written as DNA, the CDR3 is TGTGCCAGCAGCTCCGGTGAGGGTGGCACCGGGGAGCTGTTTTTT. The V and J genes are TRBV7-9 and TRBJ2-2; a possible D gene is TRBD2 (5 bases). This CDR3 has 15 amino acids. The ends were cut back, 4 bases at V and 4 bases at J, with 13 bases in the middle. Germline-derived CDR1 and CDR2 are SEHNR and FQNEAQ (reference sequence).

This chain uses TRBV5-5 with TRBJ2-3; D gene unclear. Trimming took off 2 bases at V and 2 bases at J, with 21 bases between the two ends. There are 18 residues in the CDR3. Germline V gene data show CDR1 as SGHKS and CDR2 as YYEKEE (reference sequence). As DNA, the CDR3 is TGTGCCAGCAGCTTCTGGCTAGTCAACCCGAAAATCACAGATACGCAGTATTTT. This codes for CASSFWLVNPKITDTQYF. The variable domain in full, completed from reference TRBV5-5 and TRBJ2-3, reads DAGVTQSPTHLIKTRGQQVTLRCSPISGHKSVSWYQQVLGQGPQFIFQYYEKEERGRGNFPDRFSARQFPNYSSELNVNALLLGDSALYLCASSFWLVNPKITDTQYFGPGTRLTVL.

This chain joins TRBV6-1 and TRBJ1-5, with D uncertain. V shed 3 bases and J shed 7 bases, with 7 bases lying between them. The V gene's germline CDR1 is MNHNS and CDR2 SASEGT. This CDR3 has 12 amino acids. CDR3 amino acids: CASSDTDQPQHF. The CDR3 DNA follows: TGTGCCAGCAGTGACACAGACCAGCCCCAGCATTTT.

The chain is built from TRBV5-4 and TRBJ1-3, with 8 bases aligning to TRBD1. The CDR3 runs to 15 residues. The V gene end was trimmed by 3 bases and the J gene end by 2 bases; junction bases not matched to a gene: 4. The germline V gene encodes CDR1 SGHNT and CDR2 YYREEE (reference sequence). The CDR3 DNA reads as TGTGCCAGCAGCTACAGGGGGGCAGCTGGAAACACCATATATTTT. Protein product: CASSYRGAAGNTIYF.

This clone was counted only a few times. The V and J genes are TRBV6-4 and TRBJ2-2; 7 bases align to TRBD2. Germline-derived CDR1 and CDR2 are MRHNA and SNTAGT. The CDR3 runs 14 residues. J lost 5 bases, V lost 4 bases, and 4 bases had no gene match. The CDR3 nucleotides are TGTGCCAGCAGTGTAGCGGGTACGACCGGGGAGCTGTTTTTT. Amino acids: CASSVAGTTGELFF.

The chain recombines TRBV11-2 with TRBJ1-1; D remains ambiguous. The CDR3 covers 15 residues. With 5 bases removed from V and 2 bases from J, the gap between germline ends came to 15 bases. Germline V lookup: CDR1 SGHAT, CDR2 FQNNGV. The CDR3 nucleotides are TGTGCCAGCAGCCCGGGTGGCAGATCAAACACTGAAGCTTTCTTT. Its translation is CASSPGGRSNTEAFF.

The genes are TRBV10-2 and TRBJ2-7; D is perhaps TRBD2 (5 bases). The CDR3 length is 16 residues. Trimming took 7 bases from V and 0 from J, leaving 19 bases between them. Looked up from germline, CDR1 is WSHSY and CDR2 is SAAADI. CDR3 amino acids: CASMDRTFSSSYEQYF. Written as DNA, the CDR3 is TGCGCCAGCATGGATCGGACTTTTTCAAGCTCCTACGAGCAGTACTTC.

This chain links TRBV5-1 with TRBJ2-3; 7 bases agree with TRBD2. CDR3 length: 18 residues. Germline CDR1 SGHRS, CDR2 YFSETQ. J gave up 2 bases and V 0 bases, and 12 bases lay outside the gene matches. CDR3 loop: CASSLAPVLAGDTDTQYF. The CDR3 nucleotides read TGCGCCAGCAGCTTGGCCCCGGTGTTGGCGGGGGACACAGATACGCAGTATTTT.

The chain joins TRBV6-1 to TRBJ2-2; possibly TRBD1 for D (6 bases). Germline V gene sequence: CDR1 MNHNS, CDR2 SASEGT. The CDR3 is made up of 14 amino acids. V was trimmed by 8 bases and J by 4 bases, leaving 14 bases between them. The CDR3 sequence: CASGNRAVTGELFF. The CDR3 coding sequence is TGTGCCAGCGGAAACAGGGCCGTCACCGGGGAGCTGTTTTTT.

The CDR3 is CASSVLGGSGAEAFF. The CDR3, as DNA: TGTGCCAGCAGCGTATTAGGGGGCTCAGGCGCTGAAGCTTTCTTT. This sequence joins TRBV9 and TRBJ1-1, with 7 bases aligning to TRBD1. Germline V gene data show CDR1 as SGDLS and CDR2 as YYNGEE. J gave up 6 bases and V 1 base, and 9 bases lay outside the gene matches. This CDR3 contains 15 residues.

The chain is built from TRBV29-1 and TRBJ1-2; D might be TRBD1 (5 bases). The V end was cut by 2 bases, the J end by 7 bases, with 23 bases between. In germline, CDR1 is SQVTM, CDR2 ANQGSEA. The CDR3 is 16 amino acids. The CDR3 DNA sequence: TGCAGCGTTGAACTGGCCGACCGGGGGGGTAAGGGTGGCTACACCTTC. Protein product: CSVELADRGGKGGYTF.